This entry describes one T cell receptor beta chain. Antigen unknown. The data were obtained in a study of cytomegalovirus exposure and HLA in healthy donors. J gave up 8 bases and V 0 bases, and 3 bases lay outside the gene matches. The CDR3 contains 15 residues. In germline, CDR1 is SGHVS, CDR2 FQNEAQ. Study findings and constraints: Accurate prediction of HLA-A and HLA-B alleles (for most subjects) was reportedly achieved from TCR beta sequences.

Primers for the PCR totalled 60 Vbeta and 13 Jbeta. Sequencing was performed with immunoSEQ multiplex PCR; in TCRdb, only in-frame clones are kept and a portion is missing. The sample has about 95,000 clones, around four fifths seen once; the top ten hold approximately 3.6%. The sample was PBMCs. J is TRBJ2-1 and V is TRBV7-8; 11 positions agree with TRBD1. The receptor comes from a man between 25 and 39 years old in good health and CMV-seropositive. CDR3 coding DNA: TGTGCCAGCAGCTTAGCTTGGACAGGGGGCTATGAGCAGTTCTTC. Amino acid sequence: CASSLAWTGGYEQFF.